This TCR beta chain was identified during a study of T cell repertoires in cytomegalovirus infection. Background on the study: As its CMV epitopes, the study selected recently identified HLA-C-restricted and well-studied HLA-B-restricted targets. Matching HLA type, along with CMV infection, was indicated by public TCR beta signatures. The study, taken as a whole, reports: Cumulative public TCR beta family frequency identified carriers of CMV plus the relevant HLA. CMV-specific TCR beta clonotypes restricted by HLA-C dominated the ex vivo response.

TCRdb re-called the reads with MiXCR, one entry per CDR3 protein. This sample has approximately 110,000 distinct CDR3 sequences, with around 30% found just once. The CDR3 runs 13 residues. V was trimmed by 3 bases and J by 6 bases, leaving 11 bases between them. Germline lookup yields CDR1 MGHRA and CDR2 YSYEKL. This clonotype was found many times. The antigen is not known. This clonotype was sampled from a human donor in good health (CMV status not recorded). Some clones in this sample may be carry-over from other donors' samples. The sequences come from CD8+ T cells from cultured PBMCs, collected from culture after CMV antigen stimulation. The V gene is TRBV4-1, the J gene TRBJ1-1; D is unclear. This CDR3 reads CASSQGAGPEAFF. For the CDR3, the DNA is TGCGCCAGCAGCCAGGGCGCCGGGCCTGAAGCTTTCTTT.